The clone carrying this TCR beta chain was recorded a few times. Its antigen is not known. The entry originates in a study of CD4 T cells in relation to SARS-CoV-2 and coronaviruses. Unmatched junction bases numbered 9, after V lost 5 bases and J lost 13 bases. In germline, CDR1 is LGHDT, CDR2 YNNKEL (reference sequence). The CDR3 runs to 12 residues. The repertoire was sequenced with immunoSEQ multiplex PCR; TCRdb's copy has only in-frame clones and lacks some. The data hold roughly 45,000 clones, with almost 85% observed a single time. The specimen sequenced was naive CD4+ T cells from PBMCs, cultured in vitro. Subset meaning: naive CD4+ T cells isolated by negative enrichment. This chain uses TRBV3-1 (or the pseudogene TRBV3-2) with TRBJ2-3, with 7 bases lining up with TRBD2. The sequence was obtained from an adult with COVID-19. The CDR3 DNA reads TGTGCCAGCAGCTCTAGCAGCGGGGTCGAGTATTTT. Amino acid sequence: CASSSSSGVEYF.